This T cell receptor (beta chain) was sequenced in a study of cytomegalovirus exposure and HLA in healthy donors. Study as a whole: It was reported in a later analysis that the same platform had been used for the 120 validation repertoires as for the roughly 670 first-cohort repertoires.

Broader study findings: Researchers reported that a few CMV-associated chains were confirmed in vitro as CMV antigen-specific. The tendency of first-cohort TCR clusters to co-occur in the 130 or so validation repertoires was identified by a subsequent analysis.

TCRdb's table, derived via immunoSEQ multiplex PCR, lists solely in-frame clones and lacks some. The table shows some 200,000 clones, with approximately 80% occurring only once. As for this clone: The target antigen is unknown.

Unmatched junction bases numbered 12, after V lost 4 bases and J lost 8 bases. This CDR3 spans 16 amino acids. Germline V gene lookup returns CDR1 SGHRS and CDR2 YFSETQ. This TCR derives from a woman in her thirties in good health and CMV-seropositive. The genes are TRBV5-1 and TRBJ1-4, with 9 bases aligning to TRBD1. The sample was PBMCs. CDR3 DNA sequence: TGCGCCAGCAGCCCGGATGTCGGACAGGGGTACGAAAAACTGTTTTTT. Its translation is CASSPDVGQGYEKLFF. The full variable domain, in which reference TRBV5-1 and TRBJ1-4 provide the parts outside the CDR3, is KAGVTQTPRYLIKTRGQQVTLSCSPISGHRSVSWYQQTPGQGLQFLFEYFSETQRNKGNFPGRFSGRQFSNSRSEMNVSTLELGDSALYLCASSPDVGQGYEKLFFGSGTQLSVL.